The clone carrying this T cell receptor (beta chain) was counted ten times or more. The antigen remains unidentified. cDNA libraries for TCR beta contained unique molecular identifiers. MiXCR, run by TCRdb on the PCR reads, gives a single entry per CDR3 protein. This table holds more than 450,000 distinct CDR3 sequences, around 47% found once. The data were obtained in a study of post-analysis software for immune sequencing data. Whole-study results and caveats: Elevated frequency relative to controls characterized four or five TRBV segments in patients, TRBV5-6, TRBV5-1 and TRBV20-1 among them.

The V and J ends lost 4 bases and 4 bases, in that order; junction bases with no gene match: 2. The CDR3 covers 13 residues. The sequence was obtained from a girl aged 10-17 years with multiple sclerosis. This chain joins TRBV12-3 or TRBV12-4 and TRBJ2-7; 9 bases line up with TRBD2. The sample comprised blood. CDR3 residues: CASSSLAGYEQYF. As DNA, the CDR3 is TGTGCCAGCAGTTCCCTAGCGGGGTACGAGCAGTACTTC.